Listed below are T cell receptor beta chains from one sample, sequenced in a study of Graves' ophthalmopathy and Graves' hyperthyroidism. From the multiplex PCR reads, TCRdb called clonotypes with MiXCR, one entry per CDR3 protein. Of hundreds of thousands of distinct CDR3 sequences in the sample, about 41% were seen once. Sequenced sample: peripheral blood. Every receptor here comes from an adult man with Graves' ophthalmopathy. Each CDR3 is given with its conserved first and last residue. Each record gives: D gene, J gene, V gene, clone size, CDR3 DNA, CDR3 protein. The D gene is left open where the match is weak. A clone size is listed for some rows: how often the clone was seen (once, few, many), or a class if it is expanded.

.	TRBJ1-2	TRBV24-1	.	TGTGCCACCAGGGTGGGAGATGGCTACACCTTC	CATRVGDGYTF
TRBD1	TRBJ1-2	TRBV20-1	many	TGCAGTGCGTCCATCCAGGGGGGTGGCTACACCTTC	CSASIQGGGYTF
.	TRBJ1-1	TRBV4-1	.	TGCGCCAGCAGCCAAGAGAGAGCGCAAGCGGGGGGGAACACTGAAGCTTTCTTT	CASSQERAQAGGNTEAFF
.	TRBJ1-1	TRBV10-3	.	TGTGCCAGCAGTTACTCTGCGGGGGTGAACACTGAAGCTTTCTTT	CASSYSAGVNTEAFF
TRBD1	TRBJ1-3	TRBV12-5	.	TGTGCTAGTGGTTTTCGATCCGGGACAGGGACGACTGGAAACACCATATATTTT	CASGFRSGTGTTGNTIYF
TRBD1	TRBJ2-7	TRBV5-1	.	TGCGCCAGCAGCCCCACAGGGGCCCTATCAAGGCAGTACTTC	CASSPTGALSRQYF
.	TRBJ1-1	TRBV3-1	.	TGTGCCAGCAGCCAGGGGGGCGCGGGCACTGAAGCTTTCTTT	CASSQGGAGTEAFF
.	TRBJ1-6	TRBV6-2/TRBV6-3	few	TGTGCCAGCAGGGGACATTATAATTCACCCCTCCACTTT	CASRGHYNSPLHF
TRBD2	TRBJ2-5	TRBV25-1	.	TGTGCCAGCAGTGAATCGGATAGGTGGTCTAGCGGGGGGGAGACCCAGTACTTC	CASSESDRWSSGGETQYF
.	TRBJ2-7	TRBV29-1	.	TGCAGCGTTGGCAGGGGGCAGTACTTC	CSVGRGQYF
TRBD2	TRBJ2-5	TRBV19	many	TGTGCCAGTATGGGGGTAGCGGGGCACCAAGAGACCCAGTACTTC	CASMGVAGHQETQYF
TRBD2	TRBJ2-3	TRBV7-9	few	TGTGCCAGCAGCGTTAGCGGGAGGGCCTCCGATACGCAGTATTTT	CASSVSGRASDTQYF
TRBD1	TRBJ1-2	TRBV7-9	.	TGTGCCAGCAGTCGGATCGGACAGGGGGCTTACGATGGCTACACCTTC	CASSRIGQGAYDGYTF
TRBD1	TRBJ1-1	TRBV19	.	TGTGCCAGTAGTAAGTCAGGGGGGGGAGTGACGAACACTGAAGCTTTCTTT	CASSKSGGGVTNTEAFF
.	TRBJ1-6	TRBV5-6	few	TGTGCCAGCAGCTCAGATGGTCAGCGGAGCTCCTATAATTCACCCCTCCACTTT	CASSSDGQRSSYNSPLHF
TRBD1	TRBJ1-6	TRBV5-1	.	TGCGCCAGCAGCTTGACAGGGGCGGATTCACCCCTCCACTTT	CASSLTGADSPLHF
.	TRBJ2-7	TRBV6-1	many	TGTGCCAGCAGTGAACCTGGGAACGAGCAGTACTTC	CASSEPGNEQYF
TRBD2	TRBJ2-7	TRBV7-8	many	TGTGCCAGCTTGGCGGGGGGCGAGCAGTACTTC	CASLAGGEQYF
.	TRBJ2-7	TRBV10-3	many	TGTGCCATCAGTGAGTCCCGGGGTCCAAACGAGCAGTACTTC	CAISESRGPNEQYF
.	TRBJ2-7	TRBV7-8	many	TGTGCCAGCAGCTTAGCAGAGCGGTGGGCTCCTTCCTACGAGCAGTACTTC	CASSLAERWAPSYEQYF
.	TRBJ2-1	TRBV10-3	.	TGTGCCATCAGACAAGGCAATGAGCAGTTCTTC	CAIRQGNEQFF
TRBD2	TRBJ2-7	TRBV7-2	.	TGTGCCAGCAGCTTATTAGCGGGGGAACCCTACGAGCAGTACTTC	CASSLLAGEPYEQYF
TRBD1	TRBJ1-2	TRBV7-6	.	TGTGCCAGCAGCACGACAGGGGGCAACTATGGCTACACCTTC	CASSTTGGNYGYTF
.	TRBJ1-4	TRBV14	many	TGTGCCAGCAGCCCACAGGCGGCAACTAATGAAAAACTGTTTTTT	CASSPQAATNEKLFF
.	TRBJ2-7	TRBV15	many	TGTGCCACCAGCAGAGACTTCAACAAGCGCGGGGAAGAGCAGTACTTC	CATSRDFNKRGEEQYF
TRBD1	TRBJ2-2	TRBV25-1	.	TGTGCCAGTGCTACAGGGGGCGGGGAGCTGTTTTTT	CASATGGGELFF
.	TRBJ1-1	TRBV12-3/TRBV12-4	many	TGTGCCAGCAGTTTCGGCGAGGTGAACACTGAAGCTTTCTTT	CASSFGEVNTEAFF
.	TRBJ1-3	TRBV10-3	once	TGTGCCAGCAGTCGCCATCTAGCGGGAGTGAACACCATATATTTT	CASSRHLAGVNTIYF
.	TRBJ1-4	TRBV20-1	many	TGCAGTGCTAGGGAACAGACTAATGAAAAACTGTTTTTT	CSAREQTNEKLFF